The sequence of this TCR beta chain was determined in a study of identical twins. Germline V gene lookup returns CDR1 SNHLY and CDR2 FYNNEI. This CDR3 is built from 12 residues. V lost 8 bases and J 4 bases, leaving 11 bases between the germline ends. TCRdb re-called the 5' RACE reads through MiXCR, storing one row per CDR3 protein. The table lists 1.5 million to 2 million distinct CDR3 sequences, about 32% of them singletons. This clonotype was detected once. This clonotype was sampled from a newborn girl in good health. The chain employs TRBV2 and TRBJ1-2; a weak D match, TRBD1 (5 bases). Sequenced input: cord blood. As DNA, the CDR3 is TGTGCCAGCCCCCAGGGCCTCTATGGCTACACCTTC. Translation: CASPQGLYGYTF.